This TCR beta chain was retrieved from a study of identical twins. Findings and limits, study-wide: Models underestimated how often monozygotic twins shared out-of-frame TCR alpha. Analyses of zero insertions could be partly confounded by invariant MAIT and iNKT cells.

A universal primer site was incorporated via template switching, and the cDNA contained unique molecular identifiers. Using its own MiXCR run on the 5' RACE reads, TCRdb lists one record per CDR3 protein. The repertoire has roughly 1.6 million distinct CDR3 sequences, roughly 35% of them found once; the top ten carry roughly 0.3%. Remarks on this clonotype: Its target is not known.

V was trimmed by 1 base and J by 0 bases, leaving 17 bases between them. Germline V gene sequence: CDR1 DFQATT, CDR2 SNEGSKA (reference sequence). The CDR3 is 17 residues long. This sequence was found in a newborn girl in good health. The material sequenced was cord blood. The chain links TRBV20-1 to TRBJ2-3; tentatively, D is TRBD2 (5 bases). The CDR3 protein is CSARALRRTPSTDTQYF. The DNA of the CDR3 is TGCAGTGCTAGAGCTCTAAGGAGGACCCCTAGCACAGATACGCAGTATTTT.